The next 28 T cell receptor beta chains were all read from a single sample in a study of T cells in tumors and immune-related adverse events. Clones were sequenced by immunoSEQ multiplex PCR, and TCRdb holds only the in-frame ones, with some missing. This table has around 22,000 clones, under 95% appearing once. The specimen comprised lymph node tissue, sampled from a patient treated with anti-PD-1 therapy. These receptor sequences come from a female donor with metastatic renal cell carcinoma.

This chain joins TRBV7-9 and TRBJ1-2; 9 bases fit TRBD1. The CDR3 length is 13 residues. Trimming cost V 5 bases and J 7 bases; bases outside gene matches: 5. From germline, CDR1 is SEHNR and CDR2 FQNEAQ (reference sequence). This chain's CDR3 is CASSTGTGLGYTF. The CDR3 DNA is TGTGCCAGCAGCACCGGGACAGGGCTTGGCTACACCTTC.

This CDR3 reads CASSPRKTGGAGETQYF. DNA of the CDR3: TGTGCCAGCAGCCCCAGAAAAACAGGGGGCGCGGGGGAGACCCAGTACTTC. The chain recombines TRBV28 with TRBJ2-5; 9 positions match TRBD1. Germline V lookup: CDR1 MDHEN, CDR2 SYDVKM. The CDR3 extends over 17 amino acids. V was pared by 6 bases and J by 5 bases, with 16 bases of the junction left unmatched.

The sample holds a few counts of this clone. The V call is TRBV5-1, the J call TRBJ2-3; 14 nucleotides align to TRBD2. This CDR3 contains 16 residues. The junction had 5 bases not matched to a gene; V was cut back by 3 bases and J by 5 bases. The germline CDR1 and CDR2 sequences are SGHRS and YFSETQ. CDR3 coding DNA: TGCGCCAGCAGCTCCGGACTAGCGGGAGGCAGAGATACGCAGTATTTT. Amino acid sequence: CASSSGLAGGRDTQYF. The whole variable domain, remainder taken from reference TRBV5-1 and TRBJ2-3, is KAGVTQTPRYLIKTRGQQVTLSCSPISGHRSVSWYQQTPGQGLQFLFEYFSETQRNKGNFPGRFSGRQFSNSRSEMNVSTLELGDSALYLCASSSGLAGGRDTQYFGPGTRLTVL.

The chain carries TRBV27 and TRBJ1-6; 7 bases agree with TRBD1. The CDR3 has 14 residues. Germline V CDR1 and CDR2: MNHEY, SMNVEV (reference sequence). J was trimmed by 3 bases and V by 8 bases; bases with no gene match: 4. The CDR3 is CASGTASYNSPLHF. In nucleotides, the CDR3 is TGTGCCAGCGGGACAGCGAGCTATAATTCACCCCTCCACTTT.

As regards this clone: Other DNA sequences in this specimen translate into the identical CDR3. V is TRBV18 and J is TRBJ1-3; tentative D call: TRBD1 (6 bases). The CDR3 is 14 residues long. V was trimmed by 2 bases and J by 4 bases, leaving 9 bases between them. CDR1 is KGHSH and CDR2 is LQKENI in the germline V gene. CDR3 coding DNA: TGTGCCAGCTCACCAAGGGGGATCGGAAACACCATATATTTT. It is translated as CASSPRGIGNTIYF.

CDR3 nucleotides: TGTGCCTGGAGTGGGGGCAGGGGTATGAACACTGAAGCTTTCTTT. This sequence encodes CAWSGGRGMNTEAFF. The rearrangement links TRBV30 to TRBJ1-1, with D possibly matching TRBD1 (6 bases). CDR1 GTSNPN and CDR2 SVGIG come from the germline V gene (reference sequence). The V and J ends lost 1 base and 0 bases respectively, with 12 bases between them. CDR3 length: 15 residues.

The V and J genes are TRBV27 and TRBJ2-7; the match to TRBD2 covers 7 bases. Unmatched junction bases numbered 8, after V lost 0 bases and J lost 3 bases. In germline, CDR1 is MNHEY, CDR2 SMNVEV (reference sequence). The CDR3 spans 16 residues. CDR3 residues: CASSLSGERDIYEQYF. DNA of the CDR3: TGTGCCAGCAGTTTATCGGGTGAGCGGGATATCTACGAGCAGTACTTC.

The chain joins TRBV10-1 to TRBJ2-7; 12 bases agree with TRBD2. CDR1 is WNHNN and CDR2 is SYGVQD in the germline V gene (reference sequence). The CDR3 runs 16 residues. Trimming took 3 bases from V and 2 from J; bases not matched to a gene: 5. CDR3 sequence (DNA): TGCGCCAGCAGTGACCCTAGCGGGAGGGCCGCCTACGAGCAGTACTTC. The encoded protein is CASSDPSGRAAYEQYF.

The chain carries TRBV5-1 and TRBJ2-7; 7 nucleotides line up with TRBD1. Trimming took 0 bases from V and 2 from J; bases not matched to a gene: 5. Germline V gives CDR1 SGHRS, CDR2 YFSETQ. This CDR3 comprises 15 residues. CDR3 nucleotide sequence: TGCGCCAGCAGCTTGGTGTCAGGGGGTCCCTACGAGCAGTACTTC. Amino acids: CASSLVSGGPYEQYF.

This sequence joins TRBV23-1 and TRBJ1-5; 7 bases map to TRBD1. TRBV23-1 is recorded as an ORF, its role being uncertain. With V trimmed by 1 base and J by 0 bases, 18 bases remained unmatched. This CDR3 has 21 amino acids. The CDR3 sequence: CASSQLMRDRSGVYSNQPQHF. The CDR3 region has the DNA TGCGCCAGCAGTCAATTGATGCGGGACAGAAGCGGCGTTTATAGCAATCAGCCCCAGCATTTT.

The chain couples TRBV5-1 to TRBJ2-2, with D possibly TRBD1 on 6 matching bases. Trimming stripped 4 bases from V and 4 bases from J, with 14 bases between. The CDR3 totals 15 residues. The germline V gene encodes CDR1 SGHRS and CDR2 YFSETQ. This CDR3 is CASSPVGTTTGELFF. The CDR3 DNA sequence: TGCGCCAGCAGCCCCGTGGGGACAACCACCGGGGAGCTGTTTTTT. The full variable domain, with the rest looked up from reference TRBV5-1 and TRBJ2-2, is KAGVTQTPRYLIKTRGQQVTLSCSPISGHRSVSWYQQTPGQGLQFLFEYFSETQRNKGNFPGRFSGRQFSNSRSEMNVSTLELGDSALYLCASSPVGTTTGELFFGEGSRLTVL.

The rearrangement joins TRBV7-2 to TRBJ1-1, with unresolved D. Germline V gene lookup returns CDR1 SGHTA and CDR2 FQGNSA. CDR3 length: 12 amino acids. Trimming removed 3 bases at V and 4 bases at J, with 6 bases between. The CDR3 nucleotides read TGTGCCAGCAGCTTTATAAGCACTGAAGCTTTCTTT. Encoded protein: CASSFISTEAFF.

The chain uses TRBV5-1 and TRBJ2-3, with TRBD2 matching 9 bases. CDR1 and CDR2 (germline): SGHRS, YFSETQ. The CDR3 spans 15 residues. V gave up 6 bases and J gave up 0 bases; unmatched junction bases: 5. The CDR3 coding sequence is TGCGCCAGCAATAGCGGGAGCTCTAGCACAGATACGCAGTATTTT. Its protein is CASNSGSSSTDTQYF.

The CDR3, as DNA: TGTGCCAGCAGTTCGTCTTTAATAGGCAATGAGCAGTTCTTC. This codes for CASSSSLIGNEQFF. The chain couples TRBV27 to TRBJ2-1; unclear D gene. Trimming shortened V by 4 bases and J by 6 bases, and 13 bases separated the two germline ends. Germline CDR1 MNHEY, CDR2 SMNVEV (reference sequence). CDR3 length: 14 residues.

A single count supports this clone. The chain uses TRBV7-2 and TRBJ1-1; D ambiguous. V gave up 4 bases and J gave up 8 bases, with 8 bases separating them. Germline CDR1 is SGHTA and CDR2 is FQGNSA. The CDR3 totals 11 residues. CDR3 sequence (DNA): TGTGCCAGCAGCTCACAACGAGAAGCTTTCTTT. Its translation is CASSSQREAFF.

The rearrangement uses TRBV11-3 and TRBJ2-2, with D maybe TRBD2 (5 bases). Germline assignment: CDR1 SGHNT and CDR2 YENEEA. The CDR3 is 15 residues long. V lost 5 bases and J lost 1, with 11 bases in between. CDR3 in amino acids: CASSLERLNTGELFF. CDR3 DNA: TGTGCCAGCAGCCTGGAGCGGTTGAACACCGGGGAGCTGTTTTTT.

For this clone: Its ends do not fully match the called genes, so a read error is possible. Other DNA sequences from this sample encode an identical CDR3 as well. The rearrangement uses TRBV19 and TRBJ1-4, with no clear D. The CDR3 sequence is 14 residues long. Germline V gene data show CDR1 as LNHDA and CDR2 as SQIVND (reference sequence). DNA for the CDR3: TGTGCTAGTAGTATCTCTTGGATAGGGGAAAAACTGTTTTTT. It is translated as CASSISWIGEKLFF.

The chain links TRBV2 to TRBJ1-2, with 11 bases matching TRBD1. There are 15 residues in the CDR3. J was trimmed by 2 bases and V by 6 bases; bases with no gene match: 5. In germline, CDR1 is SNHLY, CDR2 FYNNEI. The CDR3 coding sequence is TGTGCCAGCAGCGCCGGACAGGGGGCGAACTATGGCTACACCTTC. It is translated as CASSAGQGANYGYTF.

This rearrangement joins TRBV4-1 to TRBJ2-5; D may be TRBD1 (6 bases). The CDR3 loop spans 17 amino acids. Trimming removed 2 bases from V and 3 bases from J, with 19 bases in between. The germline CDR1 and CDR2 sequences are MGHRA and YSYEKL. Here the CDR3 DNA reads TGCGCCAGCAGCCAATTCGGGACACTCAAAGAAAAAGAGACCCAGTACTTC. Protein product: CASSQFGTLKEKETQYF.

The J gene is TRBJ1-2, the V gene TRBV6-5; D not certain. V dropped 4 bases and J dropped 1 base, with 13 bases sitting between them. This CDR3 is built from 15 residues. Per germline, CDR1 MNHEY and CDR2 SVGAGI. This CDR3 reads CASSFRTNFNYGYTF. DNA for the CDR3: TGTGCCAGCAGTTTCAGGACTAACTTTAACTATGGCTACACCTTC.

There are a few counts of this clone. The chain is built from TRBV27 and TRBJ2-1, with 7 bases lining up with TRBD2. The CDR3 loop spans 16 amino acids. Germline V gene lookup returns CDR1 MNHEY and CDR2 SMNVEV (reference sequence). V shed 4 bases and J 0 bases; nucleotides not matched to a gene: 6. CDR3 nucleotide sequence: TGTGCCAGCAGTTGGGGGGGACTAAGCTCCTACAATGAGCAGTTCTTC. This translates into CASSWGGLSSYNEQFF.

The chain combines TRBV5-1 with TRBJ2-3; 8 bases agree with TRBD2. CDR3 length: 14 residues. The V gene end was trimmed by 6 bases and the J gene end by 5 bases; junction bases not matched to a gene: 8. Germline-derived CDR1 and CDR2 are SGHRS and YFSETQ. In DNA, the CDR3 is TGCGCCAGCACCGACGCGGGGGGTGGAGATACGCAGTATTTT. This sequence encodes CASTDAGGGDTQYF.

The gene calls are TRBV6-1 and TRBJ2-1, with 11 positions matching TRBD2. Trimming cost V 6 bases and J 4 bases; bases outside gene matches: 2. Germline V gene sequence: CDR1 MNHNS, CDR2 SASEGT. The CDR3 runs to 14 residues. Written as DNA, the CDR3 is TGTGCCAGCAGGGGACTAGCGGATTACAATGAGCAGTTCTTC. Encoded protein: CASRGLADYNEQFF.

This chain links TRBV28 with TRBJ2-4; D is uncertain. The CDR3 is made up of 13 amino acids. V was shortened by 5 bases and J by 6 bases, with 11 bases between the two germline ends. Germline V CDR1 and CDR2: MDHEN, SYDVKM. The DNA for the CDR3 is TGTGCCAGCAGTCTACCCCGGGCAAACATTCAGTACTTC. Translated: CASSLPRANIQYF.

This chain connects TRBV9 to TRBJ2-1; TRBD2 aligns across 8 bases. This CDR3 is built from 15 residues. The junction had 5 bases not matched to a gene; V was cut back by 0 bases and J by 6 bases. Germline CDR1 and CDR2: SGDLS and YYNGEE. For the CDR3, the DNA is TGTGCCAGCAGCGTAGGGGAGCGGGGGATCAATGAGCAGTTCTTC. Its translation: CASSVGERGINEQFF.

The chain combines TRBV27 with TRBJ2-3, with 10 bases matching TRBD2. V trimming: 7 bases; J trimming: 14 bases; junction bases outside the gene matches: 9. Germline V lookup: CDR1 MNHEY, CDR2 SMNVEV (reference sequence). The CDR3 has 12 amino acids. The CDR3 loop reads CASIESGTSVYF. CDR3 DNA sequence: TGTGCCAGCATCGAATCTGGGACTAGCGTGTATTTT.

The chain joins TRBV2 to TRBJ1-5; D is possibly TRBD1 (6 bases). This CDR3 contains 16 residues. Trimming removed 5 bases at V and 0 bases at J, with 14 bases between. Per the germline V gene, CDR1 is SNHLY and CDR2 is FYNNEI. This CDR3 reads CASSRDMLYSNQPQHF. The CDR3 DNA is TGTGCCAGCAGTAGGGACATGCTTTATAGCAATCAGCCCCAGCATTTT.

The chain uses TRBV7-2 and TRBJ2-1; TRBD1 agrees at 10 bases. V shed 3 bases and J 8 bases; nucleotides not matched to a gene: 7. Looked up from germline, CDR1 is SGHTA and CDR2 is FQGNSA. The length of the CDR3 is 15 residues. The CDR3 reads CASSLTGTGVDEQFF. The CDR3, as DNA: TGTGCCAGCAGCTTGACCGGGACAGGGGTCGATGAGCAGTTCTTC.